This TCR beta chain was captured in a study of T cells in Graves' hyperthyroidism and ophthalmopathy. TCR beta CDR3 region amplification was performed from RNA transcripts. With the HTBI primer set, the TCR CDR3 went through a first round of RT-PCR. From the multiplex PCR reads, TCRdb called clonotypes with MiXCR, one entry per CDR3 protein. The table records over 90,000 distinct CDR3 sequences, 40% to 50% of them present only once. The study, taken as a whole, reports: Prediction of ophthalmopathy progression came a median 6.5 months pre-onset.

CDR3 length equals 12 residues. Trimming took 4 bases from V and 6 from J, leaving 11 bases between them. CDR1 and CDR2 (germline): SQVTM, ANQGSEA. This clonotype was seen just once. Its matching antigen is unknown. Clinical symptoms, serum thyroxine, TRAb, thyroid ultrasound and orbital computed tomography informed diagnoses. Sequenced: blood. The clonotype comes from a man in his forties with Graves' hyperthyroidism. This chain uses TRBV29-1 with TRBJ2-3, with D possibly being TRBD1 or TRBD2 (5 bases each). CDR3 region: CSVGYWGDTQYF. CDR3 DNA sequence: TGCAGCGTTGGTTACTGGGGGGATACGCAGTATTTT.